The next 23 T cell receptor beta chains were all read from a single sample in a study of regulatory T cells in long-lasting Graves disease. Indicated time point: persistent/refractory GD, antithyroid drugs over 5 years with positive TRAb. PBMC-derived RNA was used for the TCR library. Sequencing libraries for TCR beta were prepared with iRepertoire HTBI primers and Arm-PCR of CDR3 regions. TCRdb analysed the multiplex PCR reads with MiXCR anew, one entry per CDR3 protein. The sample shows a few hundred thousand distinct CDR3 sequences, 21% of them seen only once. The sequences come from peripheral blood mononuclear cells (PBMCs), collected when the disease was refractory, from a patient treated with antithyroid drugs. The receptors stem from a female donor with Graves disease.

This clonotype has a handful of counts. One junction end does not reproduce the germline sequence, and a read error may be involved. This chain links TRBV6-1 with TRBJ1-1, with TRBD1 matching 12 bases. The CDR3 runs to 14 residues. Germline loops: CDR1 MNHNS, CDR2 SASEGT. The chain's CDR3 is CASSEALGTGGAEF. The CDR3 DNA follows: TGTGCCAGCAGTGAAGCGCTGGGGACAGGGGGCGCAGAGTTT.

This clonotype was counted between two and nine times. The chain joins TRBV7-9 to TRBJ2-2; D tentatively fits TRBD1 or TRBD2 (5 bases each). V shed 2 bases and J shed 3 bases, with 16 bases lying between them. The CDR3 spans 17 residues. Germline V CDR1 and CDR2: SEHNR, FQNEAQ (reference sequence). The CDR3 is CASSLPSEGPHTGELFF. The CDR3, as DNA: TGTGCCAGCAGCTTACCGAGTGAGGGGCCACACACCGGGGAGCTGTTTTTT.

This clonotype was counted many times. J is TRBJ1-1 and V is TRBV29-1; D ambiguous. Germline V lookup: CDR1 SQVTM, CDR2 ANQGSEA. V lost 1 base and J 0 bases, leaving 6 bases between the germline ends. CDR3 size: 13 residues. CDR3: CSVEGNLNTEAFF. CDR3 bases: TGCAGCGTTGAAGGAAACTTGAACACTGAAGCTTTCTTT. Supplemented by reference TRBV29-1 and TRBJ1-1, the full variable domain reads SAVISQKPSRDICQRGTSLTIQCQVDSQVTMMFWYRQQPGQSLTLIATANQGSEATYESGFVIDKFPISRPNLTFSTLTVSNMSPEDSSIYLCSVEGNLNTEAFFGQGTRLTVV.

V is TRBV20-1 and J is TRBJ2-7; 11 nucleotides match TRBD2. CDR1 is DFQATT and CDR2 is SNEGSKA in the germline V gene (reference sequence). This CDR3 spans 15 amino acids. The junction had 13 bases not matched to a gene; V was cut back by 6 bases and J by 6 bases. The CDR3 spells CSANGLAGNPAEQYF. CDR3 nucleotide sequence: TGCAGTGCGAACGGACTAGCGGGCAACCCTGCCGAGCAGTACTTC.

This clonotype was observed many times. CDR3 protein: CASSTGNSGANVLTF. The DNA for the CDR3 is TGTGCCAGTAGTACAGGGAACTCTGGGGCCAACGTCCTGACTTTC. This rearrangement joins TRBV19 to TRBJ2-6, with D maybe TRBD1 (5 bases). Germline V gives CDR1 LNHDA, CDR2 SQIVND (reference sequence). V lost 4 bases and J lost 0, with 7 bases in between. The CDR3 contains 15 residues.

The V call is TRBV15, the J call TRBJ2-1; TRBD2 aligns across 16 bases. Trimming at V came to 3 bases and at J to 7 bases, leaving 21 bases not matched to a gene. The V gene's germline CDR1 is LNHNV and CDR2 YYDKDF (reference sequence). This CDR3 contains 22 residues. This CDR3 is CATSREKGRGTSGRARVNEQFF. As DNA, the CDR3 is TGTGCCACCAGCAGGGAGAAGGGCCGGGGGACTAGCGGGAGGGCCAGGGTAAATGAGCAGTTCTTC.

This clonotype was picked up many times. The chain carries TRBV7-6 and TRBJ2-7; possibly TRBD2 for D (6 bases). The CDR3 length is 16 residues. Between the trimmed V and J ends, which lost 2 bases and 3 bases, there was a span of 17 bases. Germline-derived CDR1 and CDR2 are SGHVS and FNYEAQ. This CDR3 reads CASSLTRDGPIYEQYF. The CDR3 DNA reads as TGTGCCAGCAGCTTAACGCGGGACGGCCCGATCTACGAGCAGTACTTC.

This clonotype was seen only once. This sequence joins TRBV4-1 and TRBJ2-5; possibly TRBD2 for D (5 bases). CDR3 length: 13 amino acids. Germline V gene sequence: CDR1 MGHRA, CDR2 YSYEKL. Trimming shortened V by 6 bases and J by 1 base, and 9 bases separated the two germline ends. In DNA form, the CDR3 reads TGCGCCAGCAGAGGCGGGTTCCAAGAGACCCAGTACTTC. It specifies CASRGGFQETQYF.

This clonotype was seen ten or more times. Written as DNA, the CDR3 is TGTGCCAGCAGGCCAAAACAGGGGTCTCCTATGAACACTGAAGCTTTCTTT. Translation: CASRPKQGSPMNTEAFF. The chain joins TRBV2 to TRBJ1-1; 7 nucleotides agree with TRBD1. Trimming cost V 6 bases and J 0 bases; bases outside gene matches: 13. The CDR3 is 17 amino acids. The germline V gene encodes CDR1 SNHLY and CDR2 FYNNEI.

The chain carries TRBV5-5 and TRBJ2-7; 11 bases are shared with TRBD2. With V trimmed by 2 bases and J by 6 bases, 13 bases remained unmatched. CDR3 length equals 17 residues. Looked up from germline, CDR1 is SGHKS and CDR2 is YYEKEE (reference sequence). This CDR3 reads CASSLGPLAGDLFEQYF. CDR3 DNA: TGTGCCAGCAGCTTAGGACCACTAGCGGGAGATTTATTCGAGCAGTACTTC.

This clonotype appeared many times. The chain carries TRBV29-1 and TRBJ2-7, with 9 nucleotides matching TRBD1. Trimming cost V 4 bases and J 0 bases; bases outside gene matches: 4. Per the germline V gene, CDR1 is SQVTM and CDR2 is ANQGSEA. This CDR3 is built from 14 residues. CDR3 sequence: CSVGGTGYSYEQYF. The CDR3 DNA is TGCAGCGTTGGCGGGACAGGGTACTCCTACGAGCAGTACTTC.

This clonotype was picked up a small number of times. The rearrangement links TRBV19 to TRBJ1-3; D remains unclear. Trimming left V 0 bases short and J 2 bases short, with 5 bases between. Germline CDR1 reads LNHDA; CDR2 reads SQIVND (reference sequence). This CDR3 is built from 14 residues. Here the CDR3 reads CASSIDSAGNTIYF. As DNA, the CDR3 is TGTGCCAGTAGTATAGACAGCGCTGGAAACACCATATATTTT.

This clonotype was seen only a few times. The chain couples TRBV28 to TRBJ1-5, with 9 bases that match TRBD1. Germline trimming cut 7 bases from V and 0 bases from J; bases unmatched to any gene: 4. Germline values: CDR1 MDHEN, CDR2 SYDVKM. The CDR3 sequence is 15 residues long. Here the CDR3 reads CASKGQGYSNQPQHF. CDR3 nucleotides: TGTGCCAGCAAAGGACAGGGGTATAGCAATCAGCCCCAGCATTTT.

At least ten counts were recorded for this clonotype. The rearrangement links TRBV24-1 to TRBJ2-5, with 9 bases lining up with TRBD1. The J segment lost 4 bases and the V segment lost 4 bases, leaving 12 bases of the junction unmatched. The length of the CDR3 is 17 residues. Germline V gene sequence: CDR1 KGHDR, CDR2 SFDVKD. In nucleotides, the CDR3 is TGTGCCACCAGTGAACACACCGGGACAGGGATTCGAGAGACCCAGTACTTC. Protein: CATSEHTGTGIRETQYF.

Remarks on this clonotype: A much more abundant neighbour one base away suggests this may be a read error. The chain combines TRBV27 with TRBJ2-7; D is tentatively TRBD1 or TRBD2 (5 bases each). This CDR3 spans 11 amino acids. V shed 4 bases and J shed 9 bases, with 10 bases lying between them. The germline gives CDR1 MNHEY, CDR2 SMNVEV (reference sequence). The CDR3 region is CASSWGLGQYF. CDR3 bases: TGTGCCAGCAGTTGGGGGTTGGGGCAGTACTTC.

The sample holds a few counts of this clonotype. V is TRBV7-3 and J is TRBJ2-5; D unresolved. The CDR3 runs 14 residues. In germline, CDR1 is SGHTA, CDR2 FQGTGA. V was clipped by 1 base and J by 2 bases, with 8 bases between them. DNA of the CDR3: TGTGCCAGCAGCTTAAGTGGGCTACAAGAGACCCAGTACTTC. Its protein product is CASSLSGLQETQYF.

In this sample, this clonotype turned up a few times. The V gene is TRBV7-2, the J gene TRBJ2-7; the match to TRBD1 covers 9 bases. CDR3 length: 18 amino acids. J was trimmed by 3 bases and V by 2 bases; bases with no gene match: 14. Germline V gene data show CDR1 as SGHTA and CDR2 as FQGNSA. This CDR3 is CASSLSVQGAFNVYEQYF. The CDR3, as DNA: TGTGCCAGCAGCTTATCCGTACAGGGGGCGTTCAATGTCTACGAGCAGTACTTC.

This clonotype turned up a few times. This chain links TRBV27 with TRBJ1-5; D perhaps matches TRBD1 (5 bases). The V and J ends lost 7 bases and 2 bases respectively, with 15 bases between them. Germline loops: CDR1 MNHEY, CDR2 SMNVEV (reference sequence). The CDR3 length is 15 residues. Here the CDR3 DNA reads TGTGCCAGCATGCAGGGAGGGGTTGGCAATCAGCCCCAGCATTTT. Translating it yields CASMQGGVGNQPQHF.

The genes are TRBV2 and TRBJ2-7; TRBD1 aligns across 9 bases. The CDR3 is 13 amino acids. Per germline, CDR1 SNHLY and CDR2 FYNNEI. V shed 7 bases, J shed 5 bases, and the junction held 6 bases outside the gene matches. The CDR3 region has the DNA TGTGCCAGCAAGGGACAGGGCATCCACGAGCAGTACTTC. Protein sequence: CASKGQGIHEQYF. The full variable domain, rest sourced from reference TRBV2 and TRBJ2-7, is EPEVTQTPSHQVTQMGQEVILRCVPISNHLYFYWYRQILGQKVEFLVSFYNNEISEKSEIFDDQFSVERPDGSNFTLKIRSTKLEDSAMYFCASKGQGIHEQYFGPGTRLTVT.

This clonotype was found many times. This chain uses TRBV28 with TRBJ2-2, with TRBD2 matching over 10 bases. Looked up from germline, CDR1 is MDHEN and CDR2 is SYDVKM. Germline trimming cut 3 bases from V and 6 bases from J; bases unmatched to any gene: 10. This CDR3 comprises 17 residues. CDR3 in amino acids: CASSLVSGRSKAGELFF. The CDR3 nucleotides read TGTGCCAGCAGTTTGGTTAGCGGGAGGTCTAAGGCCGGGGAGCTGTTTTTT.

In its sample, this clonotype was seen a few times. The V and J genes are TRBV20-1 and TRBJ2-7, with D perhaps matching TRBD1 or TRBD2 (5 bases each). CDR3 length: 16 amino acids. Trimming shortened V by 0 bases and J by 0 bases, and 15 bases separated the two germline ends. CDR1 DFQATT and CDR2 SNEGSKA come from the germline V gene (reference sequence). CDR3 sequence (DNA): TGCAGTGCTAGAGATTTGGGGCCGACTACCTCCTACGAGCAGTACTTC. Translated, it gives CSARDLGPTTSYEQYF.

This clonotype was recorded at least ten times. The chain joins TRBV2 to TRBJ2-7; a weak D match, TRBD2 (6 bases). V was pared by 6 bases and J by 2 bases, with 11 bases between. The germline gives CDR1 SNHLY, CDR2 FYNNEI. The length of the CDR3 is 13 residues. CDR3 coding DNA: TGTGCCAGCAGGGAGGGAGATCCCTACGAGCAGTACTTC. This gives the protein CASREGDPYEQYF.

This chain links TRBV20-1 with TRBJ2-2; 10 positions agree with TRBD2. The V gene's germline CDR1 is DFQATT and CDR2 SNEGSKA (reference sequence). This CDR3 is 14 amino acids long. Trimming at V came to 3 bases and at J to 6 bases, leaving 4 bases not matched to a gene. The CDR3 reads CSARKAGGPGELFF. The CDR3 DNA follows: TGCAGTGCTAGGAAAGCGGGAGGGCCCGGGGAGCTGTTTTTT.